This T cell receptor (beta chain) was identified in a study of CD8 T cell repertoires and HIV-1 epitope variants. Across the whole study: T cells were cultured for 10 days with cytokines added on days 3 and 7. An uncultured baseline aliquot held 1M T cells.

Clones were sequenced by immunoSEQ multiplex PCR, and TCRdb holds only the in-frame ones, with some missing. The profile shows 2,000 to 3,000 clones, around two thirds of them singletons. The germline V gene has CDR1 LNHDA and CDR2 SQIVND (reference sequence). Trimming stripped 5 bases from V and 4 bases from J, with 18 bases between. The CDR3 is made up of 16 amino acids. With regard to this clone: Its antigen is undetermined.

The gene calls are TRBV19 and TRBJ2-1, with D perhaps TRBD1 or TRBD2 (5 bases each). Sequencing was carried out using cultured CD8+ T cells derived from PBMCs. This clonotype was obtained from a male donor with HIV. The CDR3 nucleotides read TGTGCCAGTAGTGCAGCCTGGGGCGGGCGTTACAATGAGCAGTTCTTC. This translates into CASSAAWGGRYNEQFF.